A single sample gave rise to the 22 T cell receptor beta chains below, sequenced in a study of control samples from healthy donors and cancer patients. Clones were read by immunoSEQ multiplex PCR, and TCRdb kept only the in-frame ones, dropping some. The sample has about 94,000 clones, over 75% seen once. The specimen sequenced was blood. The source is a woman in her late teens or twenties in good health.

The chain joins TRBV5-4 to TRBJ2-3; TRBD1 aligns across 7 bases. CDR1 and CDR2 from the germline V gene are SGHNT and YYREEE (reference sequence). This CDR3 spans 17 amino acids. Trimming removed 0 bases from V and 3 bases from J; junction bases left unmatched: 10. This CDR3 reads CASSLGGTARRTDTQYF. CDR3 coding DNA: TGTGCCAGCAGCTTGGGGGGGACAGCGAGGAGGACAGATACGCAGTATTTT.

This clone has just one count. The CDR3 sequence: CASSYDRAGAQYF. The CDR3 DNA sequence: TGTGCCAGCAGTTATGACAGGGCGGGGGCCCAGTACTTC. V gene TRBV2 combines with J gene TRBJ2-5; D may match TRBD1 or TRBD2 (7 bases each). In germline, CDR1 is SNHLY, CDR2 FYNNEI. The CDR3 runs 13 residues. V gave up 5 bases and J gave up 9 bases, with 16 bases separating them.

This chain connects TRBV27 to TRBJ1-3; TRBD1 matches 11 bases. V shed 5 bases, J shed 0 bases, and the junction held 3 bases outside the gene matches. The CDR3 spans 16 residues. Looked up from germline, CDR1 is MNHEY and CDR2 is SMNVEV (reference sequence). The CDR3 loop is CASSIGTGGSGNTIYF. CDR3 bases: TGTGCCAGCAGTATAGGGACAGGGGGCTCTGGAAACACCATATATTTT.

The chain joins TRBV10-3 to TRBJ1-1; D unclear. Trimming stripped 8 bases from V and 1 base from J, with 20 bases between. The CDR3 length is 16 residues. Germline-derived CDR1 and CDR2 are ENHRY and SYGVKD. The CDR3 bases are TGTGCCATCGGGAGTAGGCAACTTGCCACGAACACTGAAGCTTTCTTT. Translation: CAIGSRQLATNTEAFF.

This clone was recorded only once. The rearrangement uses TRBV9 and TRBJ1-1; the D gene is possibly TRBD1 (6 bases). Trimming shortened V by 0 bases and J by 6 bases, and 18 bases separated the two germline ends. The CDR3 consists of 16 residues. The germline V gene encodes CDR1 SGDLS and CDR2 YYNGEE. CDR3 in amino acids: CASSVGRGGEGPEAFF. CDR3 coding DNA: TGTGCCAGCAGCGTAGGAAGAGGGGGAGAAGGTCCTGAAGCTTTCTTT.

This rearrangement joins TRBV12-5 to TRBJ1-5; no clear D gene. From germline, CDR1 is LGHNT and CDR2 FRNRAP. Trimming shortened V by 10 bases and J by 4 bases, and 5 bases separated the two germline ends. This CDR3 is built from 10 residues. Here the CDR3 reads CANQNQPQHF. The DNA of the CDR3 is TGTGCTAACCAAAATCAGCCCCAGCATTTT.

This chain links TRBV2 with TRBJ2-1; TRBD2 is a possible D gene (6 bases). V lost 7 bases and J lost 13, with 26 bases in between. Looked up from germline, CDR1 is SNHLY and CDR2 is FYNNEI. The length of the CDR3 is 15 residues. The CDR3: CASTLRGGSAEPQFF. In DNA, the CDR3 is TGTGCCAGCACCCTGCGGGGCGGTAGCGCCGAGCCCCAGTTCTTC.

J is TRBJ1-3 and V is TRBV5-1; D uncertain. This CDR3 contains 16 residues. Germline V gene data show CDR1 as SGHRS and CDR2 as YFSETQ. Trimming pared 0 bases from V and 0 bases from J, leaving 10 bases between. CDR3 nucleotides: TGCGCCAGCAGCTTGGGAGCGGCCCTCTCTGGAAACACCATATATTTT. Encoded protein: CASSLGAALSGNTIYF.

The chain's CDR3 is CASSLESISDQETQYF. In nucleotides, the CDR3 is TGTGCCAGCAGCTTAGAGTCCATTAGCGACCAAGAGACCCAGTACTTC. The rearrangement uses TRBV7-2 and TRBJ2-5; maybe TRBD2 (5 bases). The CDR3 loop spans 16 amino acids. Looked up from germline, CDR1 is SGHTA and CDR2 is FQGNSA. The V gene lost 1 base and the J gene lost 0 bases, with 12 bases spanning the gap.

The V and J genes are TRBV6-8 and TRBJ2-7; D gene unclear. The germline gives CDR1 MNHGY, CDR2 SAAAGT. Trimming took 9 bases from V and 2 from J, leaving 8 bases between them. This CDR3 has 11 amino acids. This CDR3 is CASHPAYEQYF. The DNA for the CDR3 is TGTGCCAGTCATCCTGCCTACGAGCAGTACTTC.

The rearrangement uses TRBV4-2 and TRBJ1-2, with D possibly being TRBD1 (6 bases). The CDR3 runs to 13 residues. The V end was cut by 6 bases, the J end by 8 bases, with 16 bases between. Germline V gene sequence: CDR1 LGHNA, CDR2 YNFKEQ. The CDR3 region is CASRLGGAQGYTF. CDR3 DNA sequence: TGTGCCAGCAGGCTTGGGGGGGCCCAGGGCTACACCTTC.

The CDR3, as DNA: TGTGCCAGCAGCCGTAGCGGGTGGGAGACCCAGTACTTC. Protein sequence: CASSRSGWETQYF. The chain combines TRBV9 with TRBJ2-5; 7 nucleotides agree with TRBD2. Germline lookup yields CDR1 SGDLS and CDR2 YYNGEE. The CDR3 contains 13 residues. V shed 4 bases, J shed 5 bases, and the junction held 5 bases outside the gene matches.

This clone was detected only once. This sequence joins TRBV5-4 and TRBJ1-1; weak D call: TRBD1 (6 bases). The CDR3 runs to 16 residues. The ends were cut back, 3 bases at V and 5 bases at J, with 20 bases in the middle. Germline CDR1 and CDR2: SGHNT and YYREEE (reference sequence). In DNA form, the CDR3 reads TGTGCCAGCAGCTCCCCTGGGGGGGGGCCGGCGACTGAAGCTTTCTTT. Translation: CASSSPGGGPATEAFF. Looking up the rest from reference TRBV5-4 and TRBJ1-1 gives the full variable domain: ETGVTQSPTHLIKTRGQQVTLRCSSQSGHNTVSWYQQALGQGPQFIFQYYREEENGRGNFPPRFSGLQFPNYSSELNVNALELDDSALYLCASSSPGGGPATEAFFGQGTRLTVV.

This clone has more than one count but fewer than ten. The CDR3, as DNA: TGTGCCAGCAGTTACTACCCCGACAGATACAATGAGCAGTTCTTC. Translating it yields CASSYYPDRYNEQFF. The chain couples TRBV6-5 to TRBJ2-1; weak D call: TRBD1 (5 bases). V was trimmed by 1 base and J by 4 bases, leaving 11 bases between them. The CDR3 contains 15 residues. CDR1 is MNHEY and CDR2 is SVGAGI in the germline V gene.

The rearrangement joins TRBV28 to TRBJ1-5, with D maybe TRBD1 (5 bases). CDR1 and CDR2 from the germline V gene are MDHEN and SYDVKM. The CDR3 has 15 amino acids. V lost 4 bases, J lost 7 bases, and 17 bases lay in between. The CDR3, as DNA: TGTGCCAGCAGTTATGATAGGGGATTCAAGCAGCCCCAGCATTTT. The encoded protein is CASSYDRGFKQPQHF.

This rearrangement joins TRBV18 to TRBJ2-1, with D tentatively TRBD1 (6 bases). The CDR3 length is 17 residues. V dropped 5 bases and J dropped 0 bases, with 17 bases sitting between them. Germline V gene data show CDR1 as KGHSH and CDR2 as LQKENI. The CDR3 DNA is TGTGCCAGCTCAGACGGGTCTGGGGGCGGCTCCTACAATGAGCAGTTCTTC. It yields the protein CASSDGSGGGSYNEQFF.

Only one count was recorded for this clone. The chain uses TRBV18 and TRBJ2-2; TRBD1 agrees at 7 bases. The trim removed 6 bases at V and 5 bases at J, leaving 12 bases unmatched. CDR1 is KGHSH and CDR2 is LQKENI in the germline V gene. The CDR3 runs 16 residues. Written as DNA, the CDR3 is TGTGCCAGCTCCCCGTTTACAGGGGCGACGACCGGGGAGCTGTTTTTT. Its translation is CASSPFTGATTGELFF.

J is TRBJ2-1 and V is TRBV18; D gene unclear. The CDR3 extends over 12 amino acids. Germline V lookup: CDR1 KGHSH, CDR2 LQKENI. Trimming cost V 0 bases and J 4 bases, with 1 base left between them. Here the CDR3 DNA reads TGTGCCAGCTCACCACCTTACAATGAGCAGTTCTTC. Translating it yields CASSPPYNEQFF.

This sequence joins TRBV2 and TRBJ1-5; D might be TRBD1 (5 bases). This CDR3 spans 14 amino acids. Trimming removed 5 bases at V and 4 bases at J, with 12 bases between. Germline loops: CDR1 SNHLY, CDR2 FYNNEI. CDR3 region: CASSPQGGNQPQHF. DNA of the CDR3: TGTGCCAGCAGTCCCCAGGGTGGGAATCAGCCCCAGCATTTT.

The chain combines TRBV20-1 with TRBJ2-1; no firm D call. With 6 bases removed from V and 6 bases from J, the gap between germline ends came to 9 bases. Germline CDR1 DFQATT, CDR2 SNEGSKA (reference sequence). CDR3 size: 11 residues. The DNA for the CDR3 is TGCAGTGCCCGGCCGACCAATGAGCAGTTCTTC. Protein product: CSARPTNEQFF.

This rearrangement joins TRBV6-5 to TRBJ1-1, with TRBD1 as a possible D gene (6 bases). Trimming took 7 bases from V and 1 from J, leaving 10 bases between them. This CDR3 region has 13 residues. Germline V gene lookup returns CDR1 MNHEY and CDR2 SVGAGI. The CDR3, as DNA: TGTGCCAGCATCTACAGGGCGAACACTGAAGCTTTCTTT. It encodes CASIYRANTEAFF.

A remark on this clone: Different DNA sequences within this sample yield the same CDR3. The gene calls are TRBV6-5 and TRBJ1-3; tentatively, D is TRBD1 (6 bases). Germline CDR1 is MNHEY and CDR2 is SVGAGI. There are 14 residues in the CDR3. V shed 6 bases and J shed 0 bases, with 9 bases lying between them. The DNA of the CDR3 is TGTGCCAGCAGAGGACAGAACTCTGGAAACACCATATATTTT. It codes for CASRGQNSGNTIYF.